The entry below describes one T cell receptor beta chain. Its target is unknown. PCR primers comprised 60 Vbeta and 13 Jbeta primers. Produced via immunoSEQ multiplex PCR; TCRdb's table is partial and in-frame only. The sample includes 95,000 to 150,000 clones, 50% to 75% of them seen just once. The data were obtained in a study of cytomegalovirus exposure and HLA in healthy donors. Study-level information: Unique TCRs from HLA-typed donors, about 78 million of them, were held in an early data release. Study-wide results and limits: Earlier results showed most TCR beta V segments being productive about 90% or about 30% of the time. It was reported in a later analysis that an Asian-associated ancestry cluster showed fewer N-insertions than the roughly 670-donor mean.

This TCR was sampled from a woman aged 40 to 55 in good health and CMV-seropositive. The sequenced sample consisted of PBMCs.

CDR3 protein: CASSPSAGGPGGADTQYF. The CDR3 DNA reads TGTGCCAGCAGTCCCTCTGCGGGAGGGCCCGGGGGGGCAGATACGCAGTATTTT. The chain uses TRBV28 and TRBJ2-3, with TRBD2 matching 9 bases. From germline, CDR1 is MDHEN and CDR2 SYDVKM. V lost 5 bases, J lost 4 bases, and 16 bases stayed unmatched. This CDR3 spans 18 amino acids.